These 21 T cell receptor beta chains share one sample of origin, sequenced in a study of blood T cell repertoires in COVID-19. Only in-frame clones appear in the TCRdb table, and some are missing; sequencing was by immunoSEQ multiplex PCR. This table has 50,000 or so clones, approximately 91% appearing once. Sequenced material: peripheral blood. These receptors all come from a human donor in a cohort sampled during active COVID-19.

The chain recombines TRBV9 with TRBJ2-1, with 7 positions matching TRBD1. The V and J ends lost 1 base and 1 base, in that order; junction bases with no gene match: 5. From germline, CDR1 is SGDLS and CDR2 YYNGEE. CDR3 length: 16 residues. In nucleotides, the CDR3 is TGTGCCAGCAGCGTAAACAGGGGCGCATCCTACAATGAGCAGTTCTTC. It encodes CASSVNRGASYNEQFF.

The chain links TRBV28 to TRBJ1-2; 10 bases match TRBD1. CDR3 length: 17 residues. J was trimmed by 3 bases and V by 4 bases; bases with no gene match: 11. The germline V gene encodes CDR1 MDHEN and CDR2 SYDVKM. The CDR3 reads CASSSSTTGGWYYGYTF. CDR3 coding DNA: TGTGCCAGCAGTTCATCTACGACAGGGGGCTGGTACTATGGCTACACCTTC.

V and J are TRBV4-3 and TRBJ2-1, with 8 nucleotides matching TRBD2. This CDR3 contains 15 residues. The germline V gene has CDR1 LGHNA and CDR2 YSLEER. Trimming cost V 1 base and J 8 bases; bases outside gene matches: 7. The chain's CDR3 is CASSQGEGAGDEQFF. The CDR3 DNA reads as TGCGCCAGCAGCCAAGGAGAAGGAGCGGGAGATGAGCAGTTCTTC.

V and J are TRBV3-1 (or the pseudogene TRBV3-2) and TRBJ1-1; D call uncertain. Per the germline V gene, CDR1 is LGHDT and CDR2 is YNNKEL (reference sequence). This CDR3 region has 14 residues. Between the trimmed V and J ends, which lost 1 base and 4 bases, there was a span of 10 bases. The CDR3 spells CASSQGSRSTEAFF. The CDR3 nucleotides read TGTGCCAGCAGCCAAGGTAGTCGGAGCACTGAAGCTTTCTTT.

The rearrangement links TRBV28 to TRBJ2-1, with TRBD2 identical over 7 bases. The germline V gene has CDR1 MDHEN and CDR2 SYDVKM. The V and J ends lost 3 bases and 7 bases, in that order; junction bases with no gene match: 9. This CDR3 is 15 amino acids long. The CDR3 sequence: CASSFWGEGGNEQFF. CDR3 sequence (DNA): TGTGCCAGCAGTTTCTGGGGGGAGGGAGGAAATGAGCAGTTCTTC.

V is TRBV5-4 and J is TRBJ2-7; D possibly corresponds to TRBD2 (5 bases). The V gene's germline CDR1 is SGHNT and CDR2 YYREEE (reference sequence). The length of the CDR3 is 14 residues. V dropped 4 bases and J dropped 2 bases, with 13 bases sitting between them. This CDR3 is CASSPASRPYEQYV. The CDR3 nucleotides are TGTGCCAGCAGCCCTGCTAGCAGGCCCTACGAGCAGTACGTC.

This clone has a single count. The chain combines TRBV28 with TRBJ2-7; no definite D call. V was shortened by 3 bases and J by 7 bases, with 7 bases between the two germline ends. CDR3 length: 11 amino acids. Per the germline V gene, CDR1 is MDHEN and CDR2 is SYDVKM. CDR3: CASSLRKEQYF. In nucleotides, the CDR3 is TGTGCCAGCAGTTTGAGGAAGGAGCAGTACTTC.

The rearrangement joins TRBV7-2 to TRBJ2-5; 8 nucleotides agree with TRBD1. Looked up from germline, CDR1 is SGHTA and CDR2 is FQGNSA. CDR3 length: 14 residues. With V trimmed by 3 bases and J by 1 base, 1 base remained unmatched. CDR3 sequence (DNA): TGTGCCAGCAGCTTGACAGGGGCCCAAGAGACCCAGTACTTC. Amino acid sequence: CASSLTGAQETQYF.

This chain joins TRBV18 and TRBJ1-6; D is ambiguous. From germline, CDR1 is KGHSH and CDR2 LQKENI. Trimming stripped 2 bases from V and 7 bases from J, with 6 bases between. This CDR3 has 13 amino acids. CDR3 sequence (DNA): TGTGCCAGCTCACCAGCGTCGAATTCACCCCTCCACTTT. Its protein is CASSPASNSPLHF.

V and J are TRBV19 and TRBJ2-3; TRBD2 matches at 11 bases. The CDR3 runs to 13 residues. CDR1 is LNHDA, CDR2 SQIVND, per germline (reference sequence). The junction had 1 base not matched to a gene; V was cut back by 6 bases and J by 5 bases. The CDR3: CASRTSGEDTQYF. The CDR3 DNA sequence: TGTGCCAGTAGGACTAGCGGGGAAGATACGCAGTATTTT.

This clone has only one observation. The rearrangement links TRBV24-1 to TRBJ2-1, with D possibly being TRBD1 (8 bases). The CDR3 sequence is 14 residues long. V was clipped by 9 bases and J by 2 bases, with 13 bases between them. Germline CDR1 reads KGHDR; CDR2 reads SFDVKD. The CDR3 here is CATAGDRTYNEQFF. CDR3 bases: TGTGCCACCGCGGGGGACAGGACCTACAATGAGCAGTTCTTC.

This chain's CDR3 is CASSLQGGQGETQYF. For the CDR3, the DNA is TGTGCCAGCAGCCTTCAGGGGGGACAGGGGGAGACCCAGTACTTC. The chain employs TRBV7-9 and TRBJ2-5, with 10 bases lining up with TRBD1. This CDR3 contains 15 residues. Trimming at V came to 5 bases and at J to 5 bases, leaving 8 bases not matched to a gene. CDR1 is SEHNR, CDR2 FQNEAQ, per germline (reference sequence).

This clone was observed a few times. V gene TRBV29-1 combines with J gene TRBJ2-7, with 7 bases aligning to TRBD2. Germline V gene data show CDR1 as SQVTM and CDR2 as ANQGSEA. Unmatched junction bases numbered 12, after V lost 8 bases and J lost 2 bases. CDR3 size: 14 residues. As DNA, the CDR3 is TGCAGCCCCGGAGGCCCTAGCGGAACCTACGAGCAGTACGTC. It encodes CSPGGPSGTYEQYV.

The V gene is TRBV24-1, the J gene TRBJ2-5; 11 bases are shared with TRBD1. This CDR3 contains 15 residues. Germline V gives CDR1 KGHDR, CDR2 SFDVKD. The V segment lost 5 bases and the J segment 5 bases; nucleotides outside the gene matches: 6. The CDR3: CATSALDRGQETQYF. CDR3 nucleotide sequence: TGTGCCACCAGTGCCTTGGACAGGGGGCAGGAGACCCAGTACTTC.

This chain uses TRBV6-1 with TRBJ1-5; D uncertain. The V end was cut by 1 base, the J end by 1 base, with 8 bases between. The V gene's germline CDR1 is MNHNS and CDR2 SASEGT. The CDR3 runs 15 residues. This CDR3 reads CASSEGEVSNQPQHF. The CDR3 DNA sequence: TGTGCCAGCAGTGAAGGGGAGGTAAGCAATCAGCCCCAGCATTTT.

The count of this clone is one. The V and J genes are TRBV11-3 and TRBJ2-1, with D unresolved. With 5 bases removed from V and 5 bases from J, the gap between germline ends came to 7 bases. CDR1 is SGHNT and CDR2 is YENEEA in the germline V gene. CDR3 length: 12 residues. The CDR3 coding sequence is TGTGCCAGCAGCCACGGAGACAATGAGCAGTTCTTC. This gives the protein CASSHGDNEQFF.

Only one count was recorded for this clone. The chain joins TRBV15 to TRBJ2-5; 11 bases are a match to TRBD2. Germline V gives CDR1 LNHNV, CDR2 YYDKDF (reference sequence). The V gene end was trimmed by 2 bases and the J gene end by 5 bases; junction bases not matched to a gene: 7. The CDR3 extends over 16 amino acids. CDR3 DNA: TGTGCCACCAGCAGAAATAGCGGGGGGGCCAGTGAGACCCAGTACTTC. It yields the protein CATSRNSGGASETQYF.

The chain combines TRBV4-3 with TRBJ1-2, with 8 bases lining up with TRBD1. With 0 bases clipped from V and 6 bases from J, the junction kept 9 bases outside the gene matches. There are 16 residues in the CDR3. Germline V CDR1 and CDR2: LGHNA, YSLEER. The CDR3 DNA follows: TGCGCCAGCAGCCAAGATCGGACAGGGAAGGTCAATGGCTACACCTTC. Encoded protein: CASSQDRTGKVNGYTF.

The gene calls are TRBV5-1 and TRBJ1-2; D gene uncertain. With 2 bases removed from V and 5 bases from J, the gap between germline ends came to 10 bases. The CDR3 length is 13 residues. CDR1 SGHRS and CDR2 YFSETQ come from the germline V gene. The CDR3 nucleotides read TGCGCCAGCAGCTTCGAAAAAGCGTATGGCTACACCTTC. This encodes CASSFEKAYGYTF.

The V and J genes are TRBV11-3 and TRBJ1-1, with D possibly TRBD1 on 5 matching bases. The V gene lost 5 bases and the J gene lost 1 base, with 14 bases spanning the gap. CDR1 and CDR2 from the germline V gene are SGHNT and YENEEA. The CDR3 sequence is 15 residues long. The chain's CDR3 is CASSPTDGGNTEAFF. In nucleotides, the CDR3 is TGTGCCAGCAGCCCGACGGACGGGGGGAACACTGAAGCTTTCTTT.

This clone was seen once. The chain couples TRBV28 to TRBJ2-7, with 10 nucleotides matching TRBD1. This CDR3 has 15 amino acids. Per the germline V gene, CDR1 is MDHEN and CDR2 is SYDVKM. The J segment lost 2 bases and the V segment lost 6 bases, leaving 7 bases of the junction unmatched. The DNA of the CDR3 is TGTGCCAGCAGATCCGGGACAGGGGTGACCTACGAGCAGTACTTC. This gives the protein CASRSGTGVTYEQYF.